This record looks at one T cell receptor beta chain sequence and its context. Its antigen is still unknown. Per-base qualities were not stored, and no clone one base away is much larger. The data belong to a study of OX40 agonist ivuxolimab in advanced cancers. Context from the whole study: Ivuxolimab was an agonistic, fully human IgG2 monoclonal antibody directed against OX40 (CD134), a costimulatory receptor. Intravenous ivuxolimab was administered to patients every 2 weeks at six dose levels: 0.01, 0.1, 0.3, 1.5, 3 and 10 mg/kg. Of the roughly 52 dose-escalation patients, hepatocellular carcinoma was present in approximately 20, melanoma in roughly 15, renal cell carcinoma in 9 and head and neck cancer in 9. A male proportion of around 83% and a mean age of approximately 58 years, ranging from roughly 23 to 85, were recorded for the dose-escalation cohort. Patients were allowed to have had prior anti-PD-1, anti-PD-L1 or anti-CTLA-4 therapy, and 30% to 40% of the dose-escalation patients had been treated with checkpoint inhibitors. Partial responses were achieved by three dose-escalation patients, of whom one had hepatocellular carcinoma and two had cutaneous melanoma. The purpose of peripheral TCRbeta sequencing was to test whether ivuxolimab changed TCR sequence diversity and led to clonal T-cell expansion. The paper describes the monotherapy dose-escalation part (N of about 47 patients) of the phase I trial of ivuxolimab. Study-wide conclusions, independent of this receptor: At doses from 0.1 to 3.0 mg/kg, clonal expansion was seen in both CD4+ and CD8+ blood T cells between baseline and week 6. Low levels of normalized T-cell clonal expansion were also shown by some nonresponding patients. After ivuxolimab, expanded clones were on average more numerous among CD8+ T cells than among CD4+ T cells. In the 0.1-3.0 mg/kg groups, partial responders were among the patients with the lowest normalized peripheral clonal expansion, particularly in CD8+ T cells. The antigen specificity of the clonally expanded peripheral T cells was not determined.

V is reduced by 0 bases and J by 6 bases, leaving a spacing of 9 bases between them. CDR1 MNHNY and CDR2 SVGAGI were looked up in the germline V gene (reference sequence). Including cysteine and phenylalanine, the CDR3 has 15 amino acids. The only DNA kept is the CDR3, 45 bases in frame from the first base. To sequence the TCRbeta CDR3 region, genomic DNA was isolated from the sorted cells. The immunoSEQ Assay was used for sequencing of TCRbeta CDR3 regions. This immuneACCESS table, as held by TCRdb, lists in-frame sequences with V and J called but not all clones. Of the missing ones, under half trace to an unresolved V gene in checked studies; the others have no known cause. Present in this sample are approximately 100,000 clones, 70% to 90% of which were seen just once. 0.7% to 1% of the sample is held by the ten biggest clonotypes. Patients with autoimmune disease history or receiving systemic immunosuppression were excluded from the trial. In every dose cohort, peripheral blood was drawn for TCR sequencing at baseline, cycle 4 day 1, and cycle 7 day 1. The samples were taken from a phase I, first-in-human, multicenter, open-label dose-escalation trial of ivuxolimab. Adults with locally advanced or metastatic melanoma, renal cell carcinoma, hepatocellular carcinoma or head and neck squamous cell carcinoma were enrolled in the trial. Before TCR sequencing, CD4+ T cells and CD8+ T cells were sorted from peripheral blood as separate populations.

The material sequenced was CD4+ or CD8+ T cells sorted from blood, taken in a trial of the OX40 agonist ivuxolimab. The receptor was isolated from an adult with an advanced solid tumor such as melanoma, head and neck, liver or kidney cancer. The chain links TRBV6-6 with TRBJ1-6, with a weak D call of TRBD1 (5 bases match). The CDR3 sequence is CASSYSQGINSPLHF. At the DNA level, the sequence is TGTGCCAGCAGTTACTCCCAGGGAATTAATTCACCCCTCCACTTT.